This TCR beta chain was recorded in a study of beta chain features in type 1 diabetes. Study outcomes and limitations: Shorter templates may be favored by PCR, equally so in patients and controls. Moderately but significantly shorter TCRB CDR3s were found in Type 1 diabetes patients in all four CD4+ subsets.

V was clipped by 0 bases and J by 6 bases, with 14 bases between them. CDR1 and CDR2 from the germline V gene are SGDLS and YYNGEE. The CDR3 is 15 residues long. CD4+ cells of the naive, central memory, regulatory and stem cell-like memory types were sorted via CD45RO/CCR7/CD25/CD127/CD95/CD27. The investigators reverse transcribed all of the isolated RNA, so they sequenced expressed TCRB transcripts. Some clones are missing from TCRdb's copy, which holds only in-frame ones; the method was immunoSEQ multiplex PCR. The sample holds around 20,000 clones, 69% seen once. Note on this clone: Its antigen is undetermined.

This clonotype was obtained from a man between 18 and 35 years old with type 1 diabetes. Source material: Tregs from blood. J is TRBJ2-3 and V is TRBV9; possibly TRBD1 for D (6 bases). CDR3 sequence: CASSVAEGVRDTQYF. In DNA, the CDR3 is TGTGCCAGCAGCGTAGCAGAGGGGGTCCGGGATACGCAGTATTTT.